This is a list of T cell receptor beta chains from one sample in a study of cytomegalovirus exposure and HLA in healthy donors. The method was immunoSEQ multiplex PCR; TCRdb's version includes in-frame clones alone and lacks a portion of them. The data show some 150,000 clones, around 88% seen once. The sample taken for sequencing was PBMCs. The receptors derive from a young woman in good health and CMV-seronegative. The CDR3 runs from the conserved cysteine through the conserved F or W. The D gene is left open where the match is weak. Clone size appears in some rows only: once, few, many, or a class for an expanded clone.

CDR3 length | J gene | V gene | clone size | D gene | CDR3 DNA | CDR3 protein
16 | TRBJ2-5 | TRBV9 | once | TRBD2 | TGTGCCAGCAGCCCACTGAGCCGGGGGGGTGAAGAGACCCAGTACTTC | CASSPLSRGGEETQYF
20 | TRBJ2-1 | TRBV2 | few | TRBD1 | TGTGCCAGCAAGCCCGGGGGGGACTGGACATTGTGGGGACAGGGGAATGAGCAGTTCTTC | CASKPGGDWTLWGQGNEQFF
13 | TRBJ1-5 | TRBV2 | - | - | TGTGCCAGCAGTGAGCGCAGGAATCAGCCCCAGCATTTT | CASSERRNQPQHF
15 | TRBJ1-2 | TRBV5-4 | - | TRBD1 | TGTGCCAGCAGCCTCTCCCGACAGGGAGCCTATGGCTACACCTTC | CASSLSRQGAYGYTF
16 | TRBJ1-1 | TRBV9 | - | - | TGTGCCAGCAGCGTAGGGCAGGGGTCGCGGGTCACTGAAGCTTTCTTT | CASSVGQGSRVTEAFF
14 | TRBJ2-5 | TRBV7-2 | - | TRBD2 | TGTGCCAGCAGCTCACTAGCGGGGGGCGGCCCCAGAAACTTC | CASSSLAGGGPRNF
14 | TRBJ2-3 | TRBV27 | - | TRBD1 | TGTGCCAGCAGTTTGGGACAGCTCACAGATACGCAGTATTTT | CASSLGQLTDTQYF
13 | TRBJ2-7 | TRBV6-5 | - | - | TGTGCCAGTCGAAGGCAGGGGGGCTACGAGCAGTACTTC | CASRRQGGYEQYF
14 | TRBJ1-2 | TRBV28 | - | - | TGTGCCAGCAGTTTAAGGGGGATCTCATATGGCTACACCTTC | CASSLRGISYGYTF
19 | TRBJ2-6 | TRBV15 | - | TRBD2 | TGTGCCACCAGCAGAGGGTTTAGCGGGAGGTCCTCTGGGGCCAACGTCCTGACTTTC | CATSRGFSGRSSGANVLTF
18 | TRBJ2-3 | TRBV5-3 | - | - | TGTGCCAGAAGCTTGGAAGAGCTAGCCGATTGGGGCACAGATACGCAGTATTTT | CARSLEELADWGTDTQYF
11 | TRBJ1-3 | TRBV10-1 | few | - | TGCGCCACAGGGACTGGAAACACCATATATTTT | CATGTGNTIYF